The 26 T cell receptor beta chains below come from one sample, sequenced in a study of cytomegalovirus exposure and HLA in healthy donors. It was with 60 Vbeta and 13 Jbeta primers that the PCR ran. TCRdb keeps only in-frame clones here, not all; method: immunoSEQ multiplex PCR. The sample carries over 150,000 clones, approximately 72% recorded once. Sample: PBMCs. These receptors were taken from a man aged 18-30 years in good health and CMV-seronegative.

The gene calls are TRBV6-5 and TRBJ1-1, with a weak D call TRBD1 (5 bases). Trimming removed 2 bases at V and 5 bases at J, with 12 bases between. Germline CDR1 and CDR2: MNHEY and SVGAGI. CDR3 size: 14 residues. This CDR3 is CASSYRARGTEAFF. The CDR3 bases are TGTGCCAGCAGTTACAGGGCTCGGGGGACTGAAGCTTTCTTT.

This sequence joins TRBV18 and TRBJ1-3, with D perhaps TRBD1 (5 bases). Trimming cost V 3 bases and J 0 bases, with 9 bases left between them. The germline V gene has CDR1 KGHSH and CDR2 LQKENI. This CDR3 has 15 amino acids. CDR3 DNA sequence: TGTGCCAGCTCACCCGGCAGGGTCTCTGGAAACACCATATATTTT. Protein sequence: CASSPGRVSGNTIYF.

Written as DNA, the CDR3 is TGTGCCATCAGTGAGTTTAATCGGGGGGATGGAAACACCATATATTTT. Translation gives CAISEFNRGDGNTIYF. This chain joins TRBV10-3 and TRBJ1-3, with TRBD1 as a possible D gene (5 bases). Trimming pared 1 base from V and 3 bases from J, leaving 13 bases between. This CDR3 is 16 amino acids long. CDR1 and CDR2 (germline): ENHRY, SYGVKD.

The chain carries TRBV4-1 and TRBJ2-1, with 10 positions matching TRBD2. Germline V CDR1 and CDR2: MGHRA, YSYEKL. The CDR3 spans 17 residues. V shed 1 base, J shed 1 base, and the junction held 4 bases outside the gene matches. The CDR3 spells CASSQGLSGRSYNEQFF. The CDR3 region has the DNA TGCGCCAGCAGCCAAGGGCTTAGCGGGAGGTCCTACAATGAGCAGTTCTTC.

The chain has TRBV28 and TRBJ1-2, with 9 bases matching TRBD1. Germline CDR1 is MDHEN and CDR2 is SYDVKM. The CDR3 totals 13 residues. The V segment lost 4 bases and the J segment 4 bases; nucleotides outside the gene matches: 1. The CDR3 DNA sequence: TGTGCCAGCAGTTCGACAGGGGGCTATGGCTACACCTTC. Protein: CASSSTGGYGYTF.

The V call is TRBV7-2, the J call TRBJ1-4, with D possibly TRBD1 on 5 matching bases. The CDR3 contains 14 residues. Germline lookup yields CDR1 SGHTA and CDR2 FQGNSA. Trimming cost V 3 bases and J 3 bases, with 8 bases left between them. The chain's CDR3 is CASSFQGPNEKLFF. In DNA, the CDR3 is TGTGCCAGCAGCTTCCAGGGTCCTAATGAAAAACTGTTTTTT.

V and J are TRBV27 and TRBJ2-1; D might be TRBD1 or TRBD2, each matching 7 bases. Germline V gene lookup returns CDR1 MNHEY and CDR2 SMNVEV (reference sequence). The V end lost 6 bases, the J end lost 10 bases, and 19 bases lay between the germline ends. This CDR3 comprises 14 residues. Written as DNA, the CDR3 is TGTGCCAGCAGGTTAGCGGGCGGAGGGGGCGAGCAGTTCTTC. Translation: CASRLAGGGGEQFF.

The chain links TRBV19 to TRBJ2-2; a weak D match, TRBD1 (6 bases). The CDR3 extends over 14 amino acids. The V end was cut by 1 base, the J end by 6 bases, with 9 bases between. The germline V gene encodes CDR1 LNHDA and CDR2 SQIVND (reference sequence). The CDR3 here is CASSIAGTPGELFF. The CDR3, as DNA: TGTGCCAGTAGTATAGCCGGGACACCCGGGGAGCTGTTTTTT.

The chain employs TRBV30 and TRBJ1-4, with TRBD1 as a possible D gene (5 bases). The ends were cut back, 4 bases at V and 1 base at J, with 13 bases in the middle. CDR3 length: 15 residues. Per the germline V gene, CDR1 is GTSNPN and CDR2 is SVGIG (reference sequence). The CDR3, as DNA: TGTGCCTGGAACAAGGGGCTGGTAACTAATGAAAAACTGTTTTTT. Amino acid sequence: CAWNKGLVTNEKLFF.

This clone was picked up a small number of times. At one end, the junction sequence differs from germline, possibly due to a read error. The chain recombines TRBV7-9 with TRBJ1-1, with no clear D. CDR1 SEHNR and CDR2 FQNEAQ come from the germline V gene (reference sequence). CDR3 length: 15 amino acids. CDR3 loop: CSSSLVWAYNTEAFF. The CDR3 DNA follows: TGTTCCAGCAGCTTAGTATGGGCATATAACACTGAAGCTTTCTTT.

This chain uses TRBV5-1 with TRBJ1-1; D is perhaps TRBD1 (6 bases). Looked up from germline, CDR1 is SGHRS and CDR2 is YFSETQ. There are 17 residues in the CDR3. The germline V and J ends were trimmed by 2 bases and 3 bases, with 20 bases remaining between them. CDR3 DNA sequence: TGCGCCAGCAGCTTATACGACAGGTCCCCCATGGACACTGAAGCTTTCTTT. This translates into CASSLYDRSPMDTEAFF.

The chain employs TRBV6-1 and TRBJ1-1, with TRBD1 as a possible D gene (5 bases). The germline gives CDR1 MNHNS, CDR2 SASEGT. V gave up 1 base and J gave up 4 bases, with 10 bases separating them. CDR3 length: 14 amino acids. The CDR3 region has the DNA TGTGCCAGCAGTGAAGTTGGGGGGGTCACTGAAGCTTTCTTT. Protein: CASSEVGGVTEAFF.

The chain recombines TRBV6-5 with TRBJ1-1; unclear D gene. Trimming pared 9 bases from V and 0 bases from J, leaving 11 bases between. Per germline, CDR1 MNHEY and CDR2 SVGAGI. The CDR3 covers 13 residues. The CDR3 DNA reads TGTGCCAGTGCGACGGGTATGAACACTGAAGCTTTCTTT. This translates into CASATGMNTEAFF.

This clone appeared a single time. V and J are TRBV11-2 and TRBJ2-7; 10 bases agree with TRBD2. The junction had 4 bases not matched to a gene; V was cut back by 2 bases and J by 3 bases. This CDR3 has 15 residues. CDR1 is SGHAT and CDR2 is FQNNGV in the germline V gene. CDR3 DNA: TGTGCCAGCAGCTTAAGTAGCGGGGGGCACTACGAGCAGTACTTC. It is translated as CASSLSSGGHYEQYF.

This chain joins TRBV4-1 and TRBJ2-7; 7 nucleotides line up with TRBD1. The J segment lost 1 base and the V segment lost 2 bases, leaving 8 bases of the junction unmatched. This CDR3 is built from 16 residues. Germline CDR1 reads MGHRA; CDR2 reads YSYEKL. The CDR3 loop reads CASSQPARQGSYEQYF. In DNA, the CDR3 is TGCGCCAGCAGCCAACCGGCCCGACAGGGTTCCTACGAGCAGTACTTC.

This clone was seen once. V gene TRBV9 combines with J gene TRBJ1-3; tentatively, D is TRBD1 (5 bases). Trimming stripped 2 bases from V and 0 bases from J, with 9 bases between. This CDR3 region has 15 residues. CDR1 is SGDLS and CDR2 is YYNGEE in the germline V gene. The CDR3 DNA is TGTGCCAGCAGCGTCGGGGGGGACTCTGGAAACACCATATATTTT. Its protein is CASSVGGDSGNTIYF.

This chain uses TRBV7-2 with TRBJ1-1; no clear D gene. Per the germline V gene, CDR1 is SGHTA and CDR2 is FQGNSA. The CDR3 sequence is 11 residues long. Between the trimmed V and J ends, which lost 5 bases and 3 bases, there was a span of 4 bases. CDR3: CASSPDTEAFF. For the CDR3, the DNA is TGTGCCAGCAGCCCCGACACTGAAGCTTTCTTT.

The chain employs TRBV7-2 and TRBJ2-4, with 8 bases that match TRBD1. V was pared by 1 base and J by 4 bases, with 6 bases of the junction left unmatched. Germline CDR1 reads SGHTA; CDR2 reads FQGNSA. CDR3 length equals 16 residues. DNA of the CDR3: TGTGCCAGCAGCTTAGGAGGGGACAGGCCTAAAAACATTCAGTACTTC. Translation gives CASSLGGDRPKNIQYF.

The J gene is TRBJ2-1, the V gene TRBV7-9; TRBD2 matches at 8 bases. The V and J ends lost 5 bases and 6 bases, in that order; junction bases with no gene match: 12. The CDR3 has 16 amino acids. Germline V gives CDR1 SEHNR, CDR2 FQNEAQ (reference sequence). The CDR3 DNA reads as TGTGCCAGCAGCCCGATCGGGACTAGGGGGGGCAATGAGCAGTTCTTC. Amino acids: CASSPIGTRGGNEQFF.

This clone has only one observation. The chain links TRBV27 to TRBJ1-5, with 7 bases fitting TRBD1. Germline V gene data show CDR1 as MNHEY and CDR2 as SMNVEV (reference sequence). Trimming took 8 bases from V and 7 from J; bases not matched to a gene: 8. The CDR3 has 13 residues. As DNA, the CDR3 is TGTGCCAGCGCATCGGCAGGGGGACAGCCCCAGCATTTT. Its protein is CASASAGGQPQHF.

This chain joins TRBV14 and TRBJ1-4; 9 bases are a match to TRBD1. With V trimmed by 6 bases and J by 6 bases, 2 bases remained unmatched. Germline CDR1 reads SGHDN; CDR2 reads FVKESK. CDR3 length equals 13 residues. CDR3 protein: CASRDRGDEKLFF. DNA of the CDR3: TGTGCCAGCAGGGACAGGGGCGATGAAAAACTGTTTTTT.

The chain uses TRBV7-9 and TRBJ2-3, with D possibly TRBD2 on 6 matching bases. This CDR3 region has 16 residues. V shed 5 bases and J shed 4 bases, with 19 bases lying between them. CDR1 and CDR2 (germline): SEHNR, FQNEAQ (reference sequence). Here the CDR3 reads CASSLGGLGGADTQYF. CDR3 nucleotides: TGTGCCAGCAGCCTCGGAGGGCTCGGTGGAGCAGATACGCAGTATTTT. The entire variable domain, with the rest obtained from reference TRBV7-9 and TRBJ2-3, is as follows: DTGVSQNPRHKITKRGQNVTFRCDPISEHNRLYWYRQTLGQGPEFLTYFQNEAQLEKSRLLSDRFSAERPKGSFSTLEIQRTEQGDSAMYLCASSLGGLGGADTQYFGPGTRLTVL.

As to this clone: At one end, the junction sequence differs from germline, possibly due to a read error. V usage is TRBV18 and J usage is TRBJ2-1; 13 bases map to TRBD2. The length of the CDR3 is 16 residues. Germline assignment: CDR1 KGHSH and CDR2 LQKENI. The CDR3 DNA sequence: TGTGCCAGCTCGCCACTAGCGGGAGGGCCGTCGAATGAGCAGTTCTTC. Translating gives CASSPLAGGPSNEQFF.

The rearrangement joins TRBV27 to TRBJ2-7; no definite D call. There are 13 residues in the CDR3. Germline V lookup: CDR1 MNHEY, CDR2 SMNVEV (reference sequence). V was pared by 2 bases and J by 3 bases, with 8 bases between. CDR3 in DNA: TGTGCCAGCAGTTTAGACTCCGTCTACGAGCAGTACTTC. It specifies CASSLDSVYEQYF.

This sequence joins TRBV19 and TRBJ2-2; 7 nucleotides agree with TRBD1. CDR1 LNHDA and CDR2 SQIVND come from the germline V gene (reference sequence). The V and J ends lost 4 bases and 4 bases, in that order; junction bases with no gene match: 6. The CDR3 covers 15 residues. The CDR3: CASSRGDRVTGELFF. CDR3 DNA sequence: TGTGCCAGTAGTAGGGGAGACAGGGTCACCGGGGAGCTGTTTTTT. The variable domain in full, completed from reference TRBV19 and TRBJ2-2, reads DGGITQSPKYLFRKEGQNVTLSCEQNLNHDAMYWYRQDPGQGLRLIYYSQIVNDFQKGDIAEGYSVSREKKESFPLTVTSAQKNPTAFYLCASSRGDRVTGELFFGEGSRLTVL.

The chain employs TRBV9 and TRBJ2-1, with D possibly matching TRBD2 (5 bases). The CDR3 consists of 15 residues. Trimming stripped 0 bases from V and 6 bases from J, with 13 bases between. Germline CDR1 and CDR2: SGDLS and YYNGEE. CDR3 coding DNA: TGTGCCAGCAGCGTAGGTCGCCTAGCCGCCAATGAGCAGTTCTTC. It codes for CASSVGRLAANEQFF.